The clone carrying this T cell receptor (beta chain) turned up a few times. The antigen is undetermined. This sample was taken from a study of response to subunit inactivated influenza vaccine. Whole-study results and caveats: Authors suggested that a seasonal influenza vaccination recruits few new T cells each time.

From the RT-PCR reads, TCRdb called clonotypes with MiXCR, one entry per CDR3 protein. This sample yields fewer than 550,000 distinct CDR3 sequences, of which less than 30% are seen a single time; 1.9% belongs to the top ten. The germline V gene has CDR1 SGHRS and CDR2 YFSETQ. The CDR3 sequence is 16 residues long. The junction had 7 bases not matched to a gene; V was cut back by 3 bases and J by 0 bases. This TCR derives from a man aged 50-60 years who received an inactivated influenza vaccine. Sample: CD4+ T cells sorted from PBMCs, taken approximately 5 days after vaccination. This chain connects TRBV5-1 to TRBJ1-2, with 8 bases lining up with TRBD1. The CDR3 reads CASSSNGQGANYGYTF. The CDR3 nucleotides read TGCGCCAGCAGCTCAAATGGACAGGGCGCTAACTATGGCTACACCTTC.